This T cell receptor (beta chain) emerged from a study of blood T cell repertoires in COVID-19. Overall study context: Samples came from the United States, Italy and Spain, spanning acute and convalescent COVID-19. Nucleic acid was either cDNA or gDNA, and it came from T cells, B-cell-depleted T cells, or PBMCs.

The CDR3 is made up of 13 amino acids. Germline lookup yields CDR1 DFQATT and CDR2 SNEGSKA (reference sequence). J was trimmed by 4 bases and V by 3 bases; bases with no gene match: 3. As originally analysed: Amplification of reference gene primers was used by the study to estimate nucleated cell counts. Libraries were prepared by immunoSEQ multiplex PCR; TCRdb keeps only in-frame clonotypes and omits some of them. V, J and clone size are taken as reported in that table, and D and trimming were inferred from the DNA itself. The profile shows 350,000 to 400,000 clones, roughly 90% of them singletons. One Seattle source followed patients from active infection through their disease course.

The chain recombines TRBV20-1 with TRBJ2-5; 9 positions agree with TRBD2. The TCR sequence derives from an older woman with COVID-19, enrolled during active disease. Sequencing was carried out using peripheral blood. CDR3 DNA sequence: TGCAGTGCTAGTCTAGCGGGGAGAGAGACCCAGTACTTC. Protein sequence: CSASLAGRETQYF.